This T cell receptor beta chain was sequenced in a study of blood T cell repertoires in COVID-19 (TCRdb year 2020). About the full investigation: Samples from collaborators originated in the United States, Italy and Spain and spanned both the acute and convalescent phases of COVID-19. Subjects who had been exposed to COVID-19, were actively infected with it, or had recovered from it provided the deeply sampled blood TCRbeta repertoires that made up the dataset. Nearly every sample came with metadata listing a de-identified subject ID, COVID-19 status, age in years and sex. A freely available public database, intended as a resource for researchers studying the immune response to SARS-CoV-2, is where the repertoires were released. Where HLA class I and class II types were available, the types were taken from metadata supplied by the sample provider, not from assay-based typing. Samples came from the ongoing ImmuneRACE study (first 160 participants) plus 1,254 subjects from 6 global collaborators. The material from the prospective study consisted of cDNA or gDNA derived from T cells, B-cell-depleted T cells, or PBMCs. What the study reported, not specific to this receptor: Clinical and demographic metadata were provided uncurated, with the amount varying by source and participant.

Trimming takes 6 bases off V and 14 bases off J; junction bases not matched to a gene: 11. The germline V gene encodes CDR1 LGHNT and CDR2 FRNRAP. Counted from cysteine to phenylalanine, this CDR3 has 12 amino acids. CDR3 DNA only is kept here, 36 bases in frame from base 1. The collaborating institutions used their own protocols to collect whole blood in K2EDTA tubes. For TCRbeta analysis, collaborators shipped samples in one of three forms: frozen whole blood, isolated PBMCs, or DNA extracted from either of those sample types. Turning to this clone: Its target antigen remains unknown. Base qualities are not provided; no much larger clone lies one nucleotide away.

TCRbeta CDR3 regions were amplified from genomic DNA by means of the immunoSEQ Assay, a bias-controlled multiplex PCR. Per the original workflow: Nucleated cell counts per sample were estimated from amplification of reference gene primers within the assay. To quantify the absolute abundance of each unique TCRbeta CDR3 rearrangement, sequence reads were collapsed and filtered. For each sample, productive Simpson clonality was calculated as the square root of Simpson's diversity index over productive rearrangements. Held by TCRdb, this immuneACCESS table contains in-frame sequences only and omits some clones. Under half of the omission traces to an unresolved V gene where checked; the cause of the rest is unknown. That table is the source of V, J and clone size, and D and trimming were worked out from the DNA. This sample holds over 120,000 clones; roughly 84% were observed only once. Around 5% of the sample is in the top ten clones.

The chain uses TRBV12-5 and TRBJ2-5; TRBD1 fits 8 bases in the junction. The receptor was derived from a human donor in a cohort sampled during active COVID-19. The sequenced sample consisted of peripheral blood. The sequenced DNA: TGTGCTAGTGGAGGGACAGGTCACCCACTATACTTC. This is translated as CASGGTGHPLYF.